The 21 T cell receptor beta chains given below trace back to one sample, sequenced in a study of cytomegalovirus exposure and HLA in healthy donors. Both 60 Vbeta primers and 13 Jbeta primers went into the PCR. The data were produced by immunoSEQ multiplex PCR, yet TCRdb's version contains in-frame clones alone and is incomplete. The sample table sets out just over 150,000 clones. Sequenced input: PBMCs. The receptors derive from a man aged 25-45 years in good health and CMV-seronegative.

This CDR3 is CASRLAGGTEAFF. CDR3 DNA sequence: TGTGCCAGCAGATTGGCAGGGGGCACTGAAGCTTTCTTT. V and J are TRBV27 and TRBJ1-1; 7 bases match TRBD1. Germline CDR1 and CDR2: MNHEY and SMNVEV (reference sequence). The CDR3 runs to 13 residues. V lost 6 bases and J lost 4; bases outside the gene matches: 5.

The chain joins TRBV30 to TRBJ2-1; TRBD2 matches at 8 bases. Unmatched junction bases numbered 7, after V lost 2 bases and J lost 7 bases. Germline CDR1 is GTSNPN and CDR2 is SVGIG (reference sequence). The CDR3 runs 14 residues. The CDR3 bases are TGTGCCTGGAGTTTCGGGAGGGGGTTTAATGAGCAGTTCTTC. It translates to CAWSFGRGFNEQFF.

The J gene is TRBJ2-1, the V gene TRBV29-1; no reliable D call. Germline V gene lookup returns CDR1 SQVTM and CDR2 ANQGSEA. Trimming cost V 5 bases and J 0 bases, with 11 bases left between them. The CDR3 loop spans 14 amino acids. In nucleotides, the CDR3 is TGCAGCGTTAAGATCACCAGCTCCTACAATGAGCAGTTCTTC. Amino acids: CSVKITSSYNEQFF.

This sequence joins TRBV2 and TRBJ2-5, with D perhaps TRBD1 (6 bases). This CDR3 comprises 14 residues. CDR1 and CDR2 (germline): SNHLY, FYNNEI. V was pared by 8 bases and J by 1 base, with 14 bases between. The CDR3 region is CASLLDRSQETQYF. In DNA, the CDR3 is TGTGCCAGCTTACTAGACAGGTCCCAAGAGACCCAGTACTTC.

The chain employs TRBV9 and TRBJ1-5; TRBD1 matches at 7 bases. CDR1 and CDR2 (germline): SGDLS, YYNGEE. This CDR3 contains 13 residues. The J segment lost 6 bases and the V segment lost 3 bases, leaving 3 bases of the junction unmatched. CDR3 in DNA: TGTGCCAGCAGCGCCACAGGGGTTCAGCCCCAGCATTTT. It specifies CASSATGVQPQHF.

The rearrangement links TRBV2 to TRBJ2-7, with TRBD1 as a possible D gene (7 bases). V dropped 4 bases and J dropped 6 bases, with 13 bases sitting between them. The CDR3 runs to 13 residues. CDR1 and CDR2 (germline): SNHLY, FYNNEI. The chain's CDR3 is CASSGQGGSEQYF. The CDR3 DNA reads as TGTGCCAGCAGTGGCCAGGGGGGTTCCGAGCAGTACTTC.

Concerning this clone itself: It is unclear where the CDR3 begins or ends on the DNA, so no DNA is shown, and the CDR3 is as TCRdb lists it. The chain carries TRBV28 and TRBJ2-7; the table's D gene call, TRBD1, was not cross checked with the DNA. Germline values: CDR1 MDHEN, CDR2 SYDVKM. The CDR3 numbers 13 amino acids, ends counted. The CDR3 sequence is CASSSSGQIEQYF.

This chain uses TRBV11-2 with TRBJ2-4; TRBD2 agrees at 9 bases. The CDR3 has 16 residues. Per germline, CDR1 SGHAT and CDR2 FQNNGV. V trimming: 5 bases; J trimming: 8 bases; junction bases outside the gene matches: 13. The DNA for the CDR3 is TGTGCCAGCAGCCCAGCCGGGACTAGCTCTTCCGACATTCAGTACTTC. Amino acid sequence: CASSPAGTSSSDIQYF.

The rearrangement joins TRBV7-6 to TRBJ2-3; D is perhaps TRBD1 (5 bases). Looked up from germline, CDR1 is SGHVS and CDR2 is FNYEAQ. The length of the CDR3 is 14 residues. V was pared by 1 base and J by 5 bases, with 10 bases between. In nucleotides, the CDR3 is TGTGCCAGCAGCTTAGGCGGACAAGTAGATACGCAGTATTTT. Translating gives CASSLGGQVDTQYF. The full variable domain, rest sourced from reference TRBV7-6 and TRBJ2-3, is GAGVSQSPRYKVTKRGQDVALRCDPISGHVSLYWYRQALGQGPEFLTYFNYEAQQDKSGLPNDRFSAERPEGSISTLTIQRTEQRDSAMYRCASSLGGQVDTQYFGPGTRLTVL.

This chain links TRBV9 with TRBJ1-1, with unresolved D. The V gene lost 0 bases and the J gene lost 1 base, with 10 bases spanning the gap. This CDR3 is 15 amino acids long. Germline V gives CDR1 SGDLS, CDR2 YYNGEE. CDR3 bases: TGTGCCAGCAGCGTAGGGTGGAGAAGGAACACTGAAGCTTTCTTT. Translated, it gives CASSVGWRRNTEAFF.

This chain links TRBV6-5 with TRBJ1-1; D remains unclear. V was clipped by 5 bases and J by 1 base, with 8 bases between them. The CDR3 length is 13 residues. CDR1 MNHEY and CDR2 SVGAGI come from the germline V gene. Here the CDR3 reads CASSTRSNTEAFF. The CDR3 DNA follows: TGTGCCAGCAGTACCCGGTCGAACACTGAAGCTTTCTTT.

V usage is TRBV19 and J usage is TRBJ2-1; D gene ambiguous. This CDR3 is built from 11 residues. Germline CDR1 and CDR2: LNHDA and SQIVND (reference sequence). Trimming left V 3 bases short and J 7 bases short, with 4 bases between. CDR3 sequence (DNA): TGTGCCAGTAGTATGACAAATGAGCAGTTCTTC. This encodes CASSMTNEQFF.

This sequence joins TRBV4-2 and TRBJ2-5, with D tentatively TRBD1 (6 bases). V gave up 2 bases and J gave up 2 bases, with 15 bases separating them. Germline CDR1 is LGHNA and CDR2 is YNFKEQ. This CDR3 contains 16 residues. CDR3 sequence: CASSQYRQAKQETQYF. The CDR3 bases are TGTGCCAGCAGCCAATATCGACAGGCCAAGCAAGAGACCCAGTACTTC.

V gene TRBV6-4 combines with J gene TRBJ1-5; 9 bases fit TRBD1. The CDR3 totals 14 residues. Germline lookup yields CDR1 MRHNA and CDR2 SNTAGT. Trimming at V came to 3 bases and at J to 5 bases, leaving 2 bases not matched to a gene. CDR3 nucleotides: TGTGCCAGCAGTGAGGGACAGGGCTATCAGCCCCAGCATTTT. Its protein product is CASSEGQGYQPQHF.

The chain uses TRBV6-5 and TRBJ2-5; D may be TRBD1 (5 bases). V was pared by 6 bases and J by 0 bases, with 8 bases between. The CDR3 consists of 13 residues. Germline V gives CDR1 MNHEY, CDR2 SVGAGI. The CDR3 region is CASRAGYQETQYF. Here the CDR3 DNA reads TGTGCCAGCAGGGCAGGGTACCAAGAGACCCAGTACTTC.

J is TRBJ2-7 and V is TRBV10-2, with TRBD2 as a possible D gene (7 bases). The CDR3 runs to 13 residues. Germline CDR1 reads WSHSY; CDR2 reads SAAADI. Trimming removed 6 bases at V and 2 bases at J, with 11 bases between. CDR3 DNA sequence: TGCGCCAGCAGCGGGGGGCAGGCCTACGAGCAGTACTTC. Amino acid sequence: CASSGGQAYEQYF.

The V gene is TRBV6-1, the J gene TRBJ2-5; the D gene is possibly TRBD1 (5 bases). The better agreement between TRBJ2-7 and the DNA end casts doubt on the J call. CDR1 MNHNS and CDR2 SASEGT come from the germline V gene. The CDR3 has 13 amino acids. CDR3 protein: CASGQGRSYEQYF. For the CDR3, the DNA is TGTGCCAGCGGCCAGGGTCGCTCCTACGAGCAGTACTTC.

This chain links TRBV5-4 with TRBJ2-1, with 7 bases matching TRBD2. Germline CDR1 is SGHNT and CDR2 is YYREEE (reference sequence). This CDR3 region has 19 residues. Losses at the gene ends were 0 bases for V and 0 bases for J; bases not matched to a gene: 12. CDR3 in amino acids: CASSLAGGRRASSYNEQFF. The CDR3 region has the DNA TGTGCCAGCAGCTTGGCCGGCGGGAGAAGGGCCAGCTCCTACAATGAGCAGTTCTTC.

The gene calls are TRBV12-5 and TRBJ1-2; no clear D gene. CDR3 length equals 12 residues. Trimming pared 9 bases from V and 2 bases from J, leaving 10 bases between. The germline V gene encodes CDR1 LGHNT and CDR2 FRNRAP. CDR3 DNA sequence: TGTGCTAGACGAGAGGGAAACTATGGCTACACCTTC. It encodes CARREGNYGYTF. Complete variable domain (other parts from reference TRBV12-5 and TRBJ1-2): DARVTQTPRHKVTEMGQEVTMRCQPILGHNTVFWYRQTMMQGLELLAYFRNRAPLDDSGMPKDRFSAEMPDATLATLKIQPSEPRDSAVYFCARREGNYGYTFGSGTRLTVV.

The chain combines TRBV9 with TRBJ2-2, with 7 bases fitting TRBD2. The germline V gene encodes CDR1 SGDLS and CDR2 YYNGEE. With V trimmed by 5 bases and J by 3 bases, 10 bases remained unmatched. This CDR3 comprises 16 residues. DNA for the CDR3: TGTGCCAGCAGTCACCGGACTAGTTTAGACACCGGGGAGCTGTTTTTT. Its translation: CASSHRTSLDTGELFF. The variable domain in full, with the rest retrieved from reference TRBV9 and TRBJ2-2, is DSGVTQTPKHLITATGQRVTLRCSPRSGDLSVYWYQQSLDQGLQFLIQYYNGEERAKGNILERFSAQQFPDLHSELNLSSLELGDSALYFCASSHRTSLDTGELFFGEGSRLTVL.

The V gene is TRBV6-1, the J gene TRBJ1-4; D not certain. This CDR3 contains 16 residues. Trimming stripped 2 bases from V and 0 bases from J, with 10 bases between. Germline assignment: CDR1 MNHNS and CDR2 SASEGT. CDR3 coding DNA: TGTGCCAGCAGTGAATACCATGCAGCAACTAATGAAAAACTGTTTTTT. The encoded protein is CASSEYHAATNEKLFF.